This TCR beta chain was identified during a study of response to subunit inactivated influenza vaccine. With regard to this clonotype: Its antigen is unidentified.

The CDR3 is made up of 14 amino acids. Trimming cost V 6 bases and J 4 bases, with 16 bases left between them. The V gene's germline CDR1 is MNHEY and CDR2 SVGEGT. TCRdb re-called the RT-PCR reads through MiXCR, storing one row per CDR3 protein. The sample shows more than 700,000 distinct CDR3 sequences, about 20% of them seen only once. Notes on the study in general: Few new T cells, the authors suggested, are recruited by each seasonal influenza vaccination.

V usage is TRBV6-2 or TRBV6-3 and J usage is TRBJ2-7; D unclear. This specimen was PBMCs from blood, taken approximately 5 days after vaccination. The clonotype originates from a man aged 50 to 59 who received an inactivated influenza vaccine. The CDR3 loop is CASRRRPIPYEQYF. DNA of the CDR3: TGTGCCAGCAGAAGAAGACCGATTCCGTACGAGCAGTACTTC.